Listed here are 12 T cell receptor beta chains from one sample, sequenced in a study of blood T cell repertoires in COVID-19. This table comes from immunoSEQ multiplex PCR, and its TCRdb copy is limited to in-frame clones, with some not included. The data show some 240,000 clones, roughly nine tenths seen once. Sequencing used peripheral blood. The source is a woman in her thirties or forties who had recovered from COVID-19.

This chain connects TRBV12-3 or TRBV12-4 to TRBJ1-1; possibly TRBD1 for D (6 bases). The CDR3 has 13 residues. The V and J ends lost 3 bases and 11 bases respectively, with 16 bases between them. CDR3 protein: CASSFQGRQGAFF. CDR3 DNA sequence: TGTGCCAGCAGTTTCCAGGGACGGCAGGGGGCTTTCTTT.

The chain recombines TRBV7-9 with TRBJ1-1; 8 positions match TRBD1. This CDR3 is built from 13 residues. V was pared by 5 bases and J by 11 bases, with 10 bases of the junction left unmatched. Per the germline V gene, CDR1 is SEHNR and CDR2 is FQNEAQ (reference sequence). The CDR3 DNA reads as TGTGCCAGCAGCCCCCCAGGGGGCGAAAGGGCTTTCTTT. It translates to CASSPPGGERAFF.

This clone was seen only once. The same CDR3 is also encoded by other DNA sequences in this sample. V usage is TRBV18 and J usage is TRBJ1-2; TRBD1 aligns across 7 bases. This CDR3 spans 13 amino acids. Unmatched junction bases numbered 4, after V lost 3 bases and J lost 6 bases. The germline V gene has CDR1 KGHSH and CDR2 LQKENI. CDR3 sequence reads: CASSPNRGNGYTF. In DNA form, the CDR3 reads TGTGCCAGCTCACCCAACAGGGGAAATGGCTACACCTTC. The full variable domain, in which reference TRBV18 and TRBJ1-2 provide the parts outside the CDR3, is NAGVMQNPRHLVRRRGQEARLRCSPMKGHSHVYWYRQLPEEGLKFMVYLQKENIIDESGMPKERFSAEFPKEGPSILRIQQVVRGDSAAYFCASSPNRGNGYTFGSGTRLTVV.

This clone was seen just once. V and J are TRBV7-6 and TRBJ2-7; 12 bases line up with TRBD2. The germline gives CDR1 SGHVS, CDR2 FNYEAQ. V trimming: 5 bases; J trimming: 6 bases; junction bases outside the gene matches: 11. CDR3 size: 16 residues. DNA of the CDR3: TGTGCCAGCAGCGAAGGGACTAGCGGGTTCTCCATCGAGCAGTACTTC. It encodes CASSEGTSGFSIEQYF.

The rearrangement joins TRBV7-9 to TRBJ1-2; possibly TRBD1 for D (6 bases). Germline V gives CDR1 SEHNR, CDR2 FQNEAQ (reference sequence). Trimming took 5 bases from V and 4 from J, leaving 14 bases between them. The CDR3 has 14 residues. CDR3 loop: CASSPPGQTYGYTF. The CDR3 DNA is TGTGCCAGCAGCCCCCCGGGACAAACCTATGGCTACACCTTC.

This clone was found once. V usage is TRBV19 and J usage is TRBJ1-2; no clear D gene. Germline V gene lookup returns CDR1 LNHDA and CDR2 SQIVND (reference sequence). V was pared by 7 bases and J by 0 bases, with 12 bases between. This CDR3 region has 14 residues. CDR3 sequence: CASTLAETNYGYTF. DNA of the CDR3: TGTGCCAGTACCCTAGCGGAAACTAACTATGGCTACACCTTC.

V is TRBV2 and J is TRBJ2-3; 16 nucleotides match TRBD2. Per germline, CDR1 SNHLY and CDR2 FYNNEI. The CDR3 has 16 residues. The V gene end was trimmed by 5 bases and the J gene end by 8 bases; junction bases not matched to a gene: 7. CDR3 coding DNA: TGTGCCAGCAGTAAGGGACTAGCGGGGGGGGTCAGTACGCAGTATTTT. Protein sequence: CASSKGLAGGVSTQYF.

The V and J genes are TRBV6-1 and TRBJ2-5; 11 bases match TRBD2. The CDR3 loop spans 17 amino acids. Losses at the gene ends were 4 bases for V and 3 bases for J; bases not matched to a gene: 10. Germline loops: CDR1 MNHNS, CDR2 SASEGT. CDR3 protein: CASSAHLAGGHKETQYF. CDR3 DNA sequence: TGTGCCAGCAGTGCCCACCTAGCGGGAGGACACAAAGAGACCCAGTACTTC.

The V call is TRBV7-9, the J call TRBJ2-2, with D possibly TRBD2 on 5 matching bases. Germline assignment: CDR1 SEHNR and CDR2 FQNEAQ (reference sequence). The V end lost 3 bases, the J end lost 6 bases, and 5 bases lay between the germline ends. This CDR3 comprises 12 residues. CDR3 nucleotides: TGTGCCAGCAGCTTGGAGGCCGGGGAGCTGTTTTTT. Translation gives CASSLEAGELFF.

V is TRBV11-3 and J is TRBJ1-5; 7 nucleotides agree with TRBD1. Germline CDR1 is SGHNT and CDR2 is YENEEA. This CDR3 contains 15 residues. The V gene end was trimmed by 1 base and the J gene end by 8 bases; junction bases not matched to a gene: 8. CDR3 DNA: TGTGCCAGCAGCTTAGGGGCCGGGACAGATGAGCCCCAGCATTTT. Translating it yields CASSLGAGTDEPQHF.

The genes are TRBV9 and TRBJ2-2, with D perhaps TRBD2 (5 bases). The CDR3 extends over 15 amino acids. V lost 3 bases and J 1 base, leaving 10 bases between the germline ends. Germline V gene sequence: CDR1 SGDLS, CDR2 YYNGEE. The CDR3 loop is CASSAPGLNTGELFF. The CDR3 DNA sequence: TGTGCCAGCAGCGCCCCAGGACTGAACACCGGGGAGCTGTTTTTT.

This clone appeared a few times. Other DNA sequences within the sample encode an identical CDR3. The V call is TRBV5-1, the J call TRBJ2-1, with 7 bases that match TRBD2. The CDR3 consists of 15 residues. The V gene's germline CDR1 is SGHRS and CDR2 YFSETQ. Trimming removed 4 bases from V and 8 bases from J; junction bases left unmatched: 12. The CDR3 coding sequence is TGCGCCAGCAGCCCTCTCCCGGGAGGCGAATATGAGCAGTTCTTC. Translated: CASSPLPGGEYEQFF.